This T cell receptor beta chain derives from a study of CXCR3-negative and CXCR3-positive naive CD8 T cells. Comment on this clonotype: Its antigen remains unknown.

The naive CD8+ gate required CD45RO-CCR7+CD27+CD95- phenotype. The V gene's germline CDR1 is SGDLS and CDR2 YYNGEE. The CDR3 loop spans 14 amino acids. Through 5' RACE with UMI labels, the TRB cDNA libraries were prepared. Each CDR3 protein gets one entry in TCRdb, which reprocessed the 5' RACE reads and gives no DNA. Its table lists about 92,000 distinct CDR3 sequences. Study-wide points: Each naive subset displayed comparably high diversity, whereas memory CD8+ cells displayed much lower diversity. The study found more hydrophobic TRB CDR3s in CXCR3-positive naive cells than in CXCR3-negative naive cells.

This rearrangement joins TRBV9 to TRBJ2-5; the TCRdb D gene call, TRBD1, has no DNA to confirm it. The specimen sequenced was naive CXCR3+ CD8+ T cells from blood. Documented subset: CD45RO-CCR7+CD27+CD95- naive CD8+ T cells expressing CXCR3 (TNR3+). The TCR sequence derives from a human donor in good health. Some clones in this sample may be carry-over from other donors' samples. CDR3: CASSDRDSQETQYF.